This T cell receptor beta chain was sequenced during a study of T cell repertoires in cytomegalovirus infection. Overall study: Both CMV infection and a matching HLA type were indicated by public TCR beta signatures.

This clonotype was found a few times. The antigen is unknown. Overall study findings and caveats: Individuals carrying CMV plus the relevant HLA were identified by cumulative frequency of public TCR beta families.

TCRdb called the reads again in MiXCR, with one record for every CDR3 protein. The data show almost 550,000 distinct CDR3 sequences, approximately 15% seen once. CDR1 and CDR2 from the germline V gene are MGHDK and SYGVNS. V was shortened by 2 bases and J by 9 bases, with 5 bases between the two germline ends. The CDR3 is 11 amino acids. The TCR originated in a human donor in good health (CMV status not recorded). Some clones in this sample may be carry-over from other donors' samples. The sample consisted of CD8+ T cells from PBMCs. The chain couples TRBV25-1 to TRBJ2-1; D is ambiguous. The CDR3 spells CASSEDAEQFF. CDR3 sequence (DNA): TGTGCCAGCAGTGAAGACGCTGAGCAGTTCTTC.